What follows are 15 T cell receptor beta chains derived from one specimen sequenced in a study of T cell responses to AZD1222 COVID-19 vaccine. Libraries were prepared by immunoSEQ multiplex PCR; TCRdb keeps only in-frame clonotypes and omits some of them. The sample has more than 100,000 clones, about 88% seen once; the top ten hold approximately 9.2%. Sequencing was performed on peripheral blood, taken on day 0 of AZD1222 vaccination. All receptors come from an adult in good health.

The V and J genes are TRBV3-1 (or the pseudogene TRBV3-2) and TRBJ1-3; D unresolved. The CDR3 extends over 16 amino acids. CDR1 is LGHDT and CDR2 is YNNKEL in the germline V gene (reference sequence). The ends were cut back, 0 bases at V and 0 bases at J, with 9 bases in the middle. The CDR3 here is CASSQDPAHSGNTIYF. As DNA, the CDR3 is TGTGCCAGCAGCCAAGATCCGGCCCACTCTGGAAACACCATATATTTT.

This chain uses TRBV9 with TRBJ2-5, with 11 bases that match TRBD1. Losses at the gene ends were 0 bases for V and 5 bases for J; bases not matched to a gene: 6. The CDR3 has 16 residues. In germline, CDR1 is SGDLS, CDR2 YYNGEE. The CDR3 reads CASSVDWTGGAETQYF. The CDR3 region has the DNA TGTGCCAGCAGCGTAGATTGGACAGGGGGCGCGGAGACCCAGTACTTC.

This clone was counted a single time. This chain links TRBV9 with TRBJ2-3; D ambiguous. CDR3 length: 14 amino acids. V lost 1 base and J lost 0, with 6 bases in between. Germline loops: CDR1 SGDLS, CDR2 YYNGEE. CDR3 in amino acids: CASSVSTSTDTQYF. CDR3 coding DNA: TGTGCCAGCAGCGTATCCACTAGCACAGATACGCAGTATTTT.

This chain links TRBV6-4 with TRBJ2-3; a weak D match, TRBD1 (5 bases). This CDR3 region has 14 residues. V lost 4 bases to trimming and J lost 2 bases, with 10 bases between them. Germline loops: CDR1 MRHNA, CDR2 SNTAGT. CDR3 coding DNA: TGTGCCAGCAGTGCACAGGCCCCCACAGATACGCAGTATTTT. Protein sequence: CASSAQAPTDTQYF.

This rearrangement joins TRBV24-1 to TRBJ1-5, with D possibly being TRBD1 (5 bases). Trimming took 4 bases from V and 0 from J, leaving 15 bases between them. The CDR3 has 17 residues. Germline values: CDR1 KGHDR, CDR2 SFDVKD. CDR3 sequence (DNA): TGTGCCACCAGTGAGCCAGGGACTCCCGATAGCAATCAGCCCCAGCATTTT. This codes for CATSEPGTPDSNQPQHF.

V and J are TRBV7-2 and TRBJ1-2, with 7 bases lining up with TRBD1. V was clipped by 0 bases and J by 4 bases; unmatched bases: 8. Germline V CDR1 and CDR2: SGHTA, FQGNSA. The CDR3 contains 16 residues. The CDR3 DNA follows: TGTGCCAGCAGCTTAGCGTTAGGGACAGCGATCTATGGCTACACCTTC. Translated: CASSLALGTAIYGYTF.

This rearrangement joins TRBV5-5 to TRBJ1-5; D gene ambiguous. The germline gives CDR1 SGHKS, CDR2 YYEKEE (reference sequence). The V end was cut by 0 bases, the J end by 2 bases, with 3 bases between. CDR3 length equals 13 residues. The DNA of the CDR3 is TGTGCCAGCAGCTTGGTGGGCAATCAGCCCCAGCATTTT. Translation: CASSLVGNQPQHF.

The gene calls are TRBV6-5 and TRBJ2-2; TRBD2 might be the D (6 bases). The CDR3 has 15 residues. V was cut by 0 bases and J by 6 bases, with 11 bases left in between. CDR1 MNHEY and CDR2 SVGAGI come from the germline V gene. The CDR3 is CASSYSNGGAGELFF. DNA for the CDR3: TGTGCCAGCAGTTACTCAAACGGAGGGGCCGGGGAGCTGTTTTTT.

This clone is a singleton in its sample. V gene TRBV6-2 or TRBV6-3 combines with J gene TRBJ2-2, with unresolved D. The ends were cut back, 5 bases at V and 3 bases at J, with 4 bases in the middle. CDR1 MNHEY and CDR2 SVGEGT come from the germline V gene. This CDR3 region has 12 residues. CDR3 region: CASSDDTGELFF. The CDR3, as DNA: TGTGCCAGCAGTGACGACACCGGGGAGCTGTTTTTT.

The chain combines TRBV18 with TRBJ2-1; 15 bases line up with TRBD2. The germline V gene encodes CDR1 KGHSH and CDR2 LQKENI. This CDR3 region has 17 residues. The V and J ends lost 5 bases and 7 bases, in that order; junction bases with no gene match: 9. The CDR3 region is CASSAPSGTSGRNEQFF. The CDR3 region has the DNA TGTGCCAGCTCAGCCCCCAGCGGGACTAGCGGGAGGAATGAGCAGTTCTTC.

V gene TRBV11-2 combines with J gene TRBJ1-5, with D possibly TRBD1 on 6 matching bases. The germline CDR1 and CDR2 sequences are SGHAT and FQNNGV. The V end lost 1 base, the J end lost 3 bases, and 19 bases lay between the germline ends. The CDR3 totals 18 residues. CDR3 DNA sequence: TGTGCCAGCAGCTTAGTCTGGGTGACAGGAGGACCCAATCAGCCCCAGCATTTT. This translates into CASSLVWVTGGPNQPQHF.

This clone was recorded a few times. The V gene is TRBV24-1, the J gene TRBJ2-7; tentatively, D is TRBD1 or TRBD2 (5 bases each). CDR1 is KGHDR, CDR2 SFDVKD, per germline. Trimming took 3 bases from V and 3 from J, leaving 14 bases between them. This CDR3 is built from 15 residues. The CDR3: CATSDRQGDGYEQYF. The CDR3 DNA is TGTGCCACCAGTGATCGGCAGGGAGATGGCTACGAGCAGTACTTC.

This chain links TRBV7-2 with TRBJ2-1; 7 positions agree with TRBD1. CDR3 size: 15 residues. Trimming at V came to 5 bases and at J to 5 bases, leaving 9 bases not matched to a gene. Germline loops: CDR1 SGHTA, CDR2 FQGNSA. The CDR3 region is CASSKGGSGNNEQFF. DNA of the CDR3: TGTGCCAGCAGCAAAGGGGGCTCGGGGAACAATGAGCAGTTCTTC.

This clone was seen only once. This chain uses TRBV4-1 with TRBJ2-1; 11 positions match TRBD2. This CDR3 has 15 residues. The V and J ends lost 4 bases and 5 bases, in that order; junction bases with no gene match: 4. Germline CDR1 and CDR2: MGHRA and YSYEKL. For the CDR3, the DNA is TGCGCCAGCAGCCCAAGACTAGCGGGAAACAATGAGCAGTTCTTC. The encoded protein is CASSPRLAGNNEQFF.

The chain has TRBV6-5 and TRBJ1-6, with TRBD1 as a possible D gene (6 bases). Deletions cut 4 bases from V and 8 bases from J, with 12 bases between. The CDR3 runs 14 residues. Per germline, CDR1 MNHEY and CDR2 SVGAGI. The CDR3, as DNA: TGTGCCAGCAGTTGGGGGGGCTCGGATTCACCCCTCCACTTT. This encodes CASSWGGSDSPLHF.